One and the same sample provided the 26 T cell receptor beta chains below, sequenced in a study of CD8 T cells in ankylosing spondylitis. The study's findings and limits: What appeared characteristic of ankylosing spondylitis blood was a TCR beta motif of eight highly homologous variants.

TCRdb recomputed calls from the 5' RACE reads with MiXCR, one row per CDR3 protein. The repertoire has about 220,000 distinct CDR3 sequences, approximately 7.4% of them found once; the top ten carry approximately 15%. For these TCRs, the target antigens are not known. The source material was blood, either unsorted or a sorted T cell fraction (not recorded which). The origin of the receptors is a male donor with ankylosing spondylitis.

This clonotype occurred many times. The chain links TRBV24-1 to TRBJ1-4; 9 bases agree with TRBD1. This CDR3 has 15 residues. The V gene end was trimmed by 3 bases and the J gene end by 8 bases; junction bases not matched to a gene: 6. The germline V gene has CDR1 KGHDR and CDR2 SFDVKD. The CDR3 coding sequence is TGTGCCACCAGTGATCCCGGGACAGGGCGAGAAAAACTGTTTTTT. It codes for CATSDPGTGREKLFF.

This clonotype was picked up a small number of times. The chain uses TRBV29-1 and TRBJ2-6; D unresolved. The CDR3 covers 14 residues. Germline CDR1 is SQVTM and CDR2 is ANQGSEA. The V end lost 4 bases, the J end lost 4 bases, and 11 bases lay between the germline ends. The CDR3 bases are TGCAGCGTTGCCAGAGTTGGGGGGGCCAACGTCCTGACTTTC. As protein: CSVARVGGANVLTF. Filled out from reference TRBV29-1 and TRBJ2-6, the complete variable domain reads SAVISQKPSRDICQRGTSLTIQCQVDSQVTMMFWYRQQPGQSLTLIATANQGSEATYESGFVIDKFPISRPNLTFSTLTVSNMSPEDSSIYLCSVARVGGANVLTFGAGSRLTVL.

This clonotype was seen at least ten times. This chain connects TRBV28 to TRBJ2-5; 7 bases map to TRBD1. CDR1 is MDHEN, CDR2 SYDVKM, per germline. The CDR3 extends over 18 amino acids. Losses at the gene ends were 2 bases for V and 3 bases for J; bases not matched to a gene: 15. As DNA, the CDR3 is TGTGCCAGCAGTTTAATGCAGAACAGGGGAACTTGGGAAGAGACCCAGTACTTC. Translating gives CASSLMQNRGTWEETQYF.

The chain combines TRBV11-3 with TRBJ1-5; 10 bases are a match to TRBD1. The CDR3 covers 17 residues. The V segment lost 5 bases and the J segment 7 bases; nucleotides outside the gene matches: 14. Looked up from germline, CDR1 is SGHNT and CDR2 is YENEEA. As DNA, the CDR3 is TGTGCCAGCAGCCTGGGAGCGGGACAGGGGTTGGAGCAGCCCCAGCATTTT. Protein sequence: CASSLGAGQGLEQPQHF.

This clonotype was counted at least ten times. The J gene is TRBJ2-1, the V gene TRBV5-1, with D possibly TRBD1 on 7 matching bases. Germline assignment: CDR1 SGHRS and CDR2 YFSETQ. V shed 4 bases and J shed 3 bases, with 14 bases lying between them. CDR3 length: 15 residues. The CDR3, as DNA: TGCGCCAGCAGCCTCGCAGGGGGGAACTACAATGAGCAGTTCTTC. Its protein product is CASSLAGGNYNEQFF.

This clonotype was picked up many times. The J gene is TRBJ2-7, the V gene TRBV4-1; D gene ambiguous. V lost 2 bases and J lost 0, with 17 bases in between. Germline V CDR1 and CDR2: MGHRA, YSYEKL. CDR3 length: 17 residues. CDR3 sequence reads: CASSQKTQAVSSYEQYF. The CDR3 DNA sequence: TGCGCCAGCAGCCAAAAAACCCAGGCTGTGAGCTCCTACGAGCAGTACTTC.

This chain uses TRBV19 with TRBJ2-4; D remains ambiguous. CDR3 length: 13 amino acids. Germline V gene sequence: CDR1 LNHDA, CDR2 SQIVND (reference sequence). V dropped 8 bases and J dropped 8 bases, with 16 bases sitting between them. In DNA form, the CDR3 reads TGTGCCAGTTCCGGGCCAATAGAGGACATTCAGTACTTC. This encodes CASSGPIEDIQYF.

This clonotype appeared many times. This chain uses TRBV10-3 with TRBJ1-2, with D possibly matching TRBD1 (5 bases). CDR1 and CDR2 (germline): ENHRY, SYGVKD. The CDR3 length is 14 residues. V gave up 3 bases and J gave up 4 bases, with 12 bases separating them. CDR3 coding DNA: TGTGCCATCAGTGACGAGACAGACCCCTATGGCTACACCTTC. It yields the protein CAISDETDPYGYTF.

This sequence joins TRBV19 and TRBJ2-3; TRBD1 agrees at 9 bases. Germline CDR1 is LNHDA and CDR2 is SQIVND (reference sequence). The CDR3 loop spans 15 amino acids. V shed 3 bases, J shed 6 bases, and the junction held 7 bases outside the gene matches. CDR3 coding DNA: TGTGCCAGTAGTATCGGACAGGGGTTATCGGATACGCAGTATTTT. Translation gives CASSIGQGLSDTQYF.

This clonotype showed up many times. The chain carries TRBV12-3 or TRBV12-4 and TRBJ2-7, with D tentatively TRBD2 (5 bases). This CDR3 has 15 amino acids. The V and J ends lost 5 bases and 4 bases respectively, with 18 bases between them. The CDR3 DNA reads as TGTGCCAGCAGTCTGTCGAGGGATGTGCGGTACGAGCAGTACTTC. Translation: CASSLSRDVRYEQYF.

This clonotype has at least ten counts. The rearrangement joins TRBV29-1 to TRBJ2-7, with 7 bases identical to TRBD1. The germline gives CDR1 SQVTM, CDR2 ANQGSEA. The CDR3 has 14 residues. Trimming removed 6 bases from V and 0 bases from J; junction bases left unmatched: 8. The CDR3 DNA follows: TGCAGCGTGGCCGGGACAGAATTCTCCTACGAGCAGTACTTC. It encodes CSVAGTEFSYEQYF.

In its sample, this clonotype was seen many times. V and J are TRBV7-9 and TRBJ1-1; D gene unclear. Looked up from germline, CDR1 is SEHNR and CDR2 is FQNEAQ (reference sequence). V lost 3 bases and J 6 bases, leaving 11 bases between the germline ends. The CDR3 is 13 amino acids. The CDR3 DNA sequence: TGTGCCAGCAGCTTGGGAAGCGAGCCTGAAGCTTTCTTT. Its protein is CASSLGSEPEAFF.

At least ten counts were recorded for this clonotype. The chain couples TRBV20-1 to TRBJ2-7; 9 bases line up with TRBD1. V shed 4 bases and J 4 bases; nucleotides not matched to a gene: 5. Germline V gives CDR1 DFQATT, CDR2 SNEGSKA (reference sequence). This CDR3 has 13 amino acids. The CDR3 here is CSATTGGPYEQYF. CDR3 nucleotides: TGCAGTGCTACGACAGGGGGTCCGTACGAGCAGTACTTC.

This clonotype was observed many times. This rearrangement joins TRBV15 to TRBJ1-1; D possibly corresponds to TRBD1 (5 bases). The CDR3 loop spans 13 amino acids. Looked up from germline, CDR1 is LNHNV and CDR2 is YYDKDF (reference sequence). V shed 8 bases and J shed 7 bases, with 17 bases lying between them. Here the CDR3 reads CATSDSGSYEAFF. The CDR3 nucleotides read TGTGCCACCTCCGATTCAGGGTCCTATGAAGCTTTCTTT.

The sample holds many counts of this clonotype. The V gene is TRBV27, the J gene TRBJ1-3, with a possible D match to TRBD1 (6 bases). The CDR3 sequence is 15 residues long. Germline lookup yields CDR1 MNHEY and CDR2 SMNVEV (reference sequence). Trimming took 6 bases from V and 4 from J, leaving 16 bases between them. CDR3 loop: CASRLGGNTGNTIYF. CDR3 nucleotides: TGTGCCAGCAGACTAGGGGGGAATACAGGAAACACCATATATTTT.

Ten or more counts support this clonotype. The rearrangement uses TRBV4-3 and TRBJ2-7; 13 bases line up with TRBD2. V trimming: 0 bases; J trimming: 2 bases; junction bases outside the gene matches: 10. The CDR3 runs to 19 residues. Germline CDR1 is LGHNA and CDR2 is YSLEER. This chain's CDR3 is CASSQEKTSGGPKTYEQYF. In nucleotides, the CDR3 is TGCGCCAGCAGCCAAGAGAAGACTAGCGGGGGGCCTAAAACCTACGAGCAGTACTTC.

This clonotype was observed at least ten times. CDR3 loop: CASSLTANEQFF. The DNA of the CDR3 is TGTGCCAGCAGCCTCACGGCGAATGAGCAGTTCTTC. The gene calls are TRBV4-2 and TRBJ2-1; D not certain. Germline assignment: CDR1 LGHNA and CDR2 YNFKEQ. V shed 4 bases and J shed 7 bases, with 8 bases lying between them. The CDR3 is 12 residues long.

This clonotype was seen at least ten times. V usage is TRBV4-1 and J usage is TRBJ2-1, with D possibly matching TRBD2 (6 bases). Per germline, CDR1 MGHRA and CDR2 YSYEKL. The CDR3 runs 15 residues. Trimming pared 0 bases from V and 6 bases from J, leaving 12 bases between. The CDR3 coding sequence is TGCGCCAGCAGCCAAGAGACTAGGAATATCAATGAGCAGTTCTTC. This translates into CASSQETRNINEQFF.

This clonotype was seen at least ten times. This chain connects TRBV11-3 to TRBJ2-7, with D possibly matching TRBD2 (7 bases). V shed 1 base and J shed 5 bases, with 12 bases lying between them. CDR1 SGHNT and CDR2 YENEEA come from the germline V gene. The CDR3 consists of 14 residues. CDR3 sequence reads: CASSLGGGPDEQYF. The CDR3 DNA follows: TGTGCCAGCAGCTTAGGCGGGGGCCCCGACGAGCAGTACTTC.

This clonotype was seen repeatedly, ten times or more. CDR3 in amino acids: CASSSYGTPHEQYF. The DNA for the CDR3 is TGTGCCAGCAGCTCTTACGGGACTCCCCACGAGCAGTACTTC. The chain carries TRBV7-9 and TRBJ2-7, with D possibly matching TRBD2 (6 bases). V was pared by 4 bases and J by 5 bases, with 15 bases between. The CDR3 is 14 amino acids. Per the germline V gene, CDR1 is SEHNR and CDR2 is FQNEAQ (reference sequence).

This clonotype has ten or more counts. This chain connects TRBV6-6 to TRBJ1-2; no clear D. The V end lost 5 bases, the J end lost 7 bases, and 11 bases lay between the germline ends. Germline assignment: CDR1 MNHNY and CDR2 SVGAGI (reference sequence). The CDR3 loop spans 12 amino acids. The CDR3 sequence: CASSAMKVGYTF. In DNA form, the CDR3 reads TGTGCCAGCAGTGCTATGAAGGTTGGCTACACCTTC.

This clonotype was observed at least ten times. The CDR3 is CASAQGAAYEQYF. The CDR3 nucleotides are TGTGCCAGCGCTCAAGGGGCGGCCTACGAGCAGTACTTC. The chain employs TRBV27 and TRBJ2-7, with D possibly matching TRBD1 (5 bases). CDR1 and CDR2 from the germline V gene are MNHEY and SMNVEV (reference sequence). The CDR3 loop spans 13 amino acids. Trimming took off 8 bases at V and 2 bases at J, with 13 bases between the two ends.

V is TRBV5-5 and J is TRBJ2-3; 8 positions agree with TRBD2. CDR1 SGHKS and CDR2 YYEKEE come from the germline V gene (reference sequence). After removal of 4 bases from V and 5 bases from J, the junction contained 12 bases not matched to a gene. This CDR3 has 16 amino acids. This CDR3 reads CASSLLTGGAKDTQYF. CDR3 DNA sequence: TGTGCCAGCAGCCTACTAACGGGGGGGGCGAAAGATACGCAGTATTTT.

This clonotype was seen repeatedly, ten times or more. The rearrangement uses TRBV9 and TRBJ1-4; D uncertain. The CDR3 sequence is 19 residues long. Germline V gives CDR1 SGDLS, CDR2 YYNGEE. With 3 bases removed from V and 10 bases from J, the gap between germline ends came to 31 bases. CDR3 sequence (DNA): TGTGCCAGCAGCGCCTCCCCATCCACCTACAGAGCAGATCTGGGAAAACTGTTTTTT. Amino acid sequence: CASSASPSTYRADLGKLFF.

Of note for this clonotype: Given a much more abundant clone one base away, this may be a read error. The V and J genes are TRBV2 and TRBJ2-7, with D perhaps being TRBD1 or TRBD2 (5 bases each). Germline-derived CDR1 and CDR2 are SNHLY and FYNNEI. This CDR3 has 14 residues. The CDR3 nucleotides are TGTGGCAGCAGGGAGACAGTTAGACCCTACGAGCAGTACTTC. The encoded protein is CGSRETVRPYEQYF.

The gene calls are TRBV15 and TRBJ2-7; D possibly corresponds to TRBD1 (5 bases). CDR1 is LNHNV, CDR2 YYDKDF, per germline (reference sequence). This CDR3 region has 12 residues. The V and J ends lost 5 bases and 6 bases respectively, with 11 bases between them. The CDR3 nucleotides are TGTGCCACCAGCGGAACAGGACGCGAGCAGTACTTC. Translating gives CATSGTGREQYF.